These 13 T cell receptor beta chains originate from one sample sequenced in a study of regulatory T cells in long-lasting Graves disease. According to the study, TCR beta libraries were built with iRepertoire HTBI primers and CDR3-region Arm-PCR. TCRdb reprocessed the multiplex PCR reads via MiXCR and lists one record per CDR3 protein. The sample carries hundreds of thousands of distinct CDR3 sequences, 13% recorded once. Time point meaning: newly diagnosed GD, antithyroid drugs for less than 3 months. With RNA extracted from PBMCs as input, the TCR library was made. The sample was also reused in another study, on T cells in Graves' hyperthyroidism and ophthalmopathy.

The source material was peripheral blood mononuclear cells (PBMCs), sampled at new diagnosis, from a patient treated with antithyroid drugs. These receptors originate from a man aged 25 to 40 with Graves disease.

Comments on this clonotype: A much larger clone differs from this one at a single base, so this may be a read error. The chain carries TRBV6-1 and TRBJ2-1, with TRBD1 matching over 7 bases. The J call is in doubt because the DNA end fits TRBJ2-5 better. The germline CDR1 and CDR2 sequences are MNHNS and SASEGT. The length of the CDR3 is 16 residues. CDR3 region: CASSVGTGADQETQYF. CDR3 bases: TGTGCCAGCAGTGTAGGTACAGGGGCCGACCAAGAGACCCAGTACTTC.

This clonotype was observed a handful of times. J is TRBJ2-7 and V is TRBV13; D assignment may be TRBD1 or TRBD2 (5 bases each). V lost 1 base and J 0 bases, leaving 10 bases between the germline ends. Germline lookup yields CDR1 PRHDT and CDR2 FYEKMQ (reference sequence). The CDR3 sequence is 15 residues long. The DNA for the CDR3 is TGTGCCAGCAGCTTAGAAGGGGACCTCTCCTACGAGCAGTACTTC. Protein sequence: CASSLEGDLSYEQYF.

The table lists this clonotype with many counts. The genes are TRBV5-5 and TRBJ2-3; 13 nucleotides align to TRBD2. The CDR3 is made up of 16 amino acids. Germline loops: CDR1 SGHKS, CDR2 YYEKEE (reference sequence). The ends lost 4 bases at V and 3 bases at J; junction bases unmatched: 5. The CDR3 protein is CASSPGLAGVTDTQYF. CDR3 DNA: TGTGCCAGCAGCCCCGGACTAGCGGGAGTTACAGATACGCAGTATTTT.

In its sample, this clonotype was seen many times. The genes are TRBV11-2 and TRBJ2-7; D call uncertain. Trimming left V 2 bases short and J 6 bases short, with 11 bases between. Germline V lookup: CDR1 SGHAT, CDR2 FQNNGV. The CDR3 length is 13 residues. The CDR3 loop reads CASSLLRPLEQYF. The DNA of the CDR3 is TGTGCCAGCAGCTTACTGAGGCCCCTCGAGCAGTACTTC.

This clonotype showed up just a few times. V gene TRBV19 combines with J gene TRBJ2-2, with TRBD2 matching over 7 bases. The V segment lost 7 bases and the J segment 6 bases; nucleotides outside the gene matches: 11. The CDR3 loop spans 15 amino acids. Per germline, CDR1 LNHDA and CDR2 SQIVND (reference sequence). CDR3 nucleotide sequence: TGTGCCAGTACCCCCCTGAGCGGGGTCCCCGGGGAGCTGTTTTTT. Translating it yields CASTPLSGVPGELFF.

In this sample, this clonotype turned up many times. V usage is TRBV9 and J usage is TRBJ1-5; 7 bases are a match to TRBD1. The CDR3 has 17 amino acids. V trimming: 0 bases; J trimming: 10 bases; junction bases outside the gene matches: 16. Germline V gene data show CDR1 as SGDLS and CDR2 as YYNGEE. The CDR3 reads CASSVGATGVGFQPQHF. For the CDR3, the DNA is TGTGCCAGCAGCGTAGGGGCCACAGGGGTGGGATTCCAACCCCAGCATTTT.

The chain links TRBV5-1 to TRBJ2-1; TRBD2 might be the D (5 bases). The V gene's germline CDR1 is SGHRS and CDR2 YFSETQ. Deletions cut 5 bases from V and 7 bases from J, with 19 bases between. CDR3 length equals 15 residues. The CDR3 sequence: CASSLGSPEGNEQFF. The CDR3 DNA reads TGCGCCAGCAGTTTAGGGAGTCCCGAAGGGAATGAGCAGTTCTTC.

This clonotype was counted ten times or more. V is TRBV24-1 and J is TRBJ2-7, with 12 bases identical to TRBD2. Germline loops: CDR1 KGHDR, CDR2 SFDVKD. The CDR3 spans 13 residues. After removal of 7 bases from V and 6 bases from J, the junction contained 3 bases not matched to a gene. The CDR3 is CATRGLAGGEQYF. As DNA, the CDR3 is TGTGCCACCAGGGGACTAGCGGGCGGCGAGCAGTACTTC.

In its sample, this clonotype was seen many times. J is TRBJ1-5 and V is TRBV5-8; D remains unclear. The V end was cut by 0 bases, the J end by 9 bases, with 16 bases between. The length of the CDR3 is 15 residues. Germline V CDR1 and CDR2: SGHTS, YDEGEE. DNA for the CDR3: TGTGCCAGCAGCTTGGGTAACCGGGCCTATGGGCCCCAGCATTTT. Protein product: CASSLGNRAYGPQHF.

This clonotype was seen many times. The V call is TRBV12-3 or TRBV12-4, the J call TRBJ2-5, with D possibly TRBD2 on 6 matching bases. The CDR3 totals 14 residues. The V end was cut by 8 bases, the J end by 5 bases, with 18 bases between. Here the CDR3 DNA reads TGTGCCAGCCTCCTTGTCGGGGGAGGCGAGACCCAGTACTTC. Translation: CASLLVGGGETQYF.

This clonotype was counted many times. The genes are TRBV5-1 and TRBJ2-1, with D possibly matching TRBD2 (6 bases). The CDR3 contains 17 residues. Looked up from germline, CDR1 is SGHRS and CDR2 is YFSETQ. The V and J ends lost 1 base and 6 bases respectively, with 20 bases between them. The CDR3 DNA reads TGCGCCAGCAGCTTGAGGTCTAGCGTCCAGTCGGCCAATGAGCAGTTCTTC. This sequence encodes CASSLRSSVQSANEQFF.

This clonotype was seen only a few times. V and J are TRBV19 and TRBJ2-7; TRBD2 aligns across 13 bases. The CDR3 runs to 15 residues. CDR1 and CDR2 from the germline V gene are LNHDA and SQIVND (reference sequence). The J segment lost 6 bases and the V segment lost 4 bases, leaving 6 bases of the junction unmatched. Here the CDR3 reads CASSKKRTSGSEQYF. The DNA for the CDR3 is TGTGCCAGTAGTAAAAAAAGGACTAGCGGGAGCGAGCAGTACTTC. The variable domain in full, with the rest retrieved from reference TRBV19 and TRBJ2-7, is DGGITQSPKYLFRKEGQNVTLSCEQNLNHDAMYWYRQDPGQGLRLIYYSQIVNDFQKGDIAEGYSVSREKKESFPLTVTSAQKNPTAFYLCASSKKRTSGSEQYFGPGTRLTVT.

There are many counts of this clonotype. The CDR3 DNA is TGCAGCGTGGGGTGGACAGGGCTCACAGATACGCAGTATTTT. It codes for CSVGWTGLTDTQYF. The rearrangement uses TRBV29-1 and TRBJ2-3; 8 bases match TRBD1. The trim removed 6 bases at V and 2 bases at J, leaving 7 bases unmatched. CDR3 length: 14 amino acids. The germline V gene encodes CDR1 SQVTM and CDR2 ANQGSEA.